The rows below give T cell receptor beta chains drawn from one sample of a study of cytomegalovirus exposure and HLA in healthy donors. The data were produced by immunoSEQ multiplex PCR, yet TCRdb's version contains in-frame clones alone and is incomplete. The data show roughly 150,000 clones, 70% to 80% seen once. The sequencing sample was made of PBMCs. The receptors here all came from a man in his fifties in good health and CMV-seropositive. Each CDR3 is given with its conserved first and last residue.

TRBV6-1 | CASRPQSRGSPLHF
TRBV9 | CASSVDVRTNYGYTF
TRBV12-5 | CASGLGGSYEQYF
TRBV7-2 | CASSLNRPGNEQFF
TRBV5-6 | CASSRGANEKLFF
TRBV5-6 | CASSLLQAGGDTQYF
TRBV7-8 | CASSLARSSTEAFF
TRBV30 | CAWSVNGQALFF
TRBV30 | CAWSVLEGYEQYF
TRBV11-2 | CASSTTPGQGRDSPLHF
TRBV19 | CASSIAVSGYEQYF
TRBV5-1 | CASSLDGESTGELFF
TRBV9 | CASSPHYFTGAETTDTQYF
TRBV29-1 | CSVSLAGGTDTQYF
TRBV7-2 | CASSLYGGVYNEQFF
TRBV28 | CASSTGSGANVLTF
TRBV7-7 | CASSSGLAEPQETQYF
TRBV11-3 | CASSLTSGTADTQYF
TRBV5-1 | CASSFWASGSYNEQFF
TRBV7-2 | CASSSRTGGNYGYTF
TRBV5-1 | CASSLGRLAGMTDTQYF
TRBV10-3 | CAISGTSGGSYEQFF
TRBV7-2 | CASSLGWGGLEQETQYF
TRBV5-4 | CASSSGQVMNTEAFF
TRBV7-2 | CASSGGGSYEQYF
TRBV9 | CASSVVDSGGDTQYF
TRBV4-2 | CASSQIAGGPETQYF
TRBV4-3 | CASSQDRTGTAYEQYF
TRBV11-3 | CASSPRTGGALVEQFF
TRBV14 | CASSQDWGQGSTEAFF
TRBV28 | CASSLRVANYDYTF
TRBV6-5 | CASSPQVRAYGYTF
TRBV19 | CASSIKGQGDTEAFF
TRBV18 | CASSPGRQGVMNTEAFF
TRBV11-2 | CASSFSGGEETQYF
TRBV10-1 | CASSDGTGGNTEAFF
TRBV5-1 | CASSPGGQGEETQYF
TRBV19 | CASSATGGTGYLSRGYTF
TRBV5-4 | CASSFRLAGDETQYF
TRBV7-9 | CASSSQGRDIQYF
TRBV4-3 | CASSDGGTDTEAFF
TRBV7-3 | CASSTGGSGNTIYF
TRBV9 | CASSVGTGVGYGYTF
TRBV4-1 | CASKVARFGETQYF
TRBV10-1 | CATSISYQETQYF
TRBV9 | CTSSAFTGGETQYF
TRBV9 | CASSVQAGGGETQYF
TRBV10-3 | CASLLGQGFKNEKLFF
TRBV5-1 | CASSILGTGGGDEQFF
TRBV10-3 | CAIRGWSGGTMNTEAFF